One and the same sample provided the 8 T cell receptor beta chains below, sequenced in a study of T cell responses to AZD1222 COVID-19 vaccine. Some clones are missing from TCRdb's copy, which holds only in-frame ones; the method was immunoSEQ multiplex PCR. Of around 140,000 clones detected, around 94% appear once; the ten largest clones hold around 12%. Here the sequenced sample was peripheral blood, taken after recovery from COVID-19. These receptors originate from an adult who had recovered from COVID-19.

The V gene is TRBV7-4, the J gene TRBJ1-5; weak D call: TRBD1 (5 bases). V was cut by 3 bases and J by 9 bases, with 15 bases left in between. The germline V gene has CDR1 SGHVT and CDR2 SQSDAQ. This CDR3 has 14 residues. CDR3 coding DNA: TGTGCCAGCAGCTTTGGGGCACCTCTTGGGCCCCAGCATTTT. Protein: CASSFGAPLGPQHF.

The rearrangement uses TRBV29-1 and TRBJ2-7, with 12 bases matching TRBD2. Germline V gives CDR1 SQVTM, CDR2 ANQGSEA. With 7 bases clipped from V and 4 bases from J, the junction kept 17 bases outside the gene matches. The CDR3 covers 17 residues. This CDR3 is CSARTSGNAGFSYEQYF. The CDR3 nucleotides are TGCAGCGCCCGGACTAGCGGGAACGCCGGGTTTTCTTACGAGCAGTACTTC.

V gene TRBV5-1 combines with J gene TRBJ2-6, with D possibly matching TRBD2 (5 bases). CDR1 and CDR2 from the germline V gene are SGHRS and YFSETQ. The CDR3 has 16 residues. V shed 2 bases and J shed 8 bases, with 17 bases lying between them. Here the CDR3 DNA reads TGCGCCAGCAGCTTCGGAGGCTCATCAAGGACCAACGTCCTGACTTTC. Its protein product is CASSFGGSSRTNVLTF.

J is TRBJ1-1 and V is TRBV15, with TRBD1 identical over 8 bases. The ends lost 3 bases at V and 1 base at J; junction bases unmatched: 4. Germline CDR1 is LNHNV and CDR2 is YYDKDF (reference sequence). The CDR3 is 15 residues long. The CDR3 loop reads CATSRGGQGNTEAFF. In nucleotides, the CDR3 is TGTGCCACCAGCAGGGGAGGACAGGGGAACACTGAAGCTTTCTTT.

The rearrangement links TRBV5-1 to TRBJ2-3; TRBD2 aligns across 11 bases. After removal of 2 bases from V and 3 bases from J, the junction contained 2 bases not matched to a gene. Germline CDR1 is SGHRS and CDR2 is YFSETQ. This CDR3 region has 15 residues. CDR3 loop: CASSLRLAGTDTQYF. DNA of the CDR3: TGCGCCAGCAGCTTAAGACTAGCGGGAACAGATACGCAGTATTTT.

CDR3 sequence reads: CASTPFQGVPGELFF. CDR3 sequence (DNA): TGTGCCAGTACCCCATTCCAGGGGGTTCCCGGGGAGCTGTTTTTT. The chain joins TRBV19 to TRBJ2-2, with 7 bases fitting TRBD1. Germline CDR1 reads LNHDA; CDR2 reads SQIVND (reference sequence). The CDR3 is 15 amino acids. The ends lost 7 bases at V and 6 bases at J; junction bases unmatched: 11. The full variable domain, rest sourced from reference TRBV19 and TRBJ2-2, is DGGITQSPKYLFRKEGQNVTLSCEQNLNHDAMYWYRQDPGQGLRLIYYSQIVNDFQKGDIAEGYSVSREKKESFPLTVTSAQKNPTAFYLCASTPFQGVPGELFFGEGSRLTVL.

V gene TRBV5-1 combines with J gene TRBJ1-3; D remains unclear. This CDR3 is 14 amino acids long. Trimming took off 4 bases at V and 3 bases at J, with 11 bases between the two ends. Per germline, CDR1 SGHRS and CDR2 YFSETQ. CDR3 sequence: CASSSQTGGNTIYF. In DNA, the CDR3 is TGCGCCAGCAGCAGCCAGACGGGTGGAAACACCATATATTTT.

The chain recombines TRBV5-4 with TRBJ2-7; 7 bases line up with TRBD1. CDR1 is SGHNT, CDR2 YYREEE, per germline (reference sequence). V shed 1 base, J shed 7 bases, and the junction held 2 bases outside the gene matches. The CDR3 runs 12 residues. In nucleotides, the CDR3 is TGTGCCAGCAGCTTGACAGGGGCAGAGCAGTACTTC. It specifies CASSLTGAEQYF.